This T cell receptor beta chain was recovered during a study of Graves' ophthalmopathy and Graves' hyperthyroidism. Scientists amplified the TCR beta CDR3 regions from RNA transcripts. RT-PCR was first run with HTBI primers, then multiplex PCR in a second round. TCRdb reprocessed the multiplex PCR reads with MiXCR, giving one entry per CDR3 protein. Altogether fewer than 350,000 distinct CDR3 sequences are present, under 20% being singletons, with the ten largest covering 9% to 15%. There are 15 residues in the CDR3. The J segment lost 7 bases and the V segment lost 6 bases, leaving 14 bases of the junction unmatched.

The specimen sequenced was peripheral blood. This chain joins TRBV12-3 or TRBV12-4 and TRBJ2-5, with 7 nucleotides matching TRBD1. The source is an adult man with Graves' ophthalmopathy. The chain's CDR3 is CASSGTASLGGTQYF. As DNA, the CDR3 is TGTGCCAGCAGCGGGACAGCCAGCCTGGGTGGGACCCAGTACTTC.